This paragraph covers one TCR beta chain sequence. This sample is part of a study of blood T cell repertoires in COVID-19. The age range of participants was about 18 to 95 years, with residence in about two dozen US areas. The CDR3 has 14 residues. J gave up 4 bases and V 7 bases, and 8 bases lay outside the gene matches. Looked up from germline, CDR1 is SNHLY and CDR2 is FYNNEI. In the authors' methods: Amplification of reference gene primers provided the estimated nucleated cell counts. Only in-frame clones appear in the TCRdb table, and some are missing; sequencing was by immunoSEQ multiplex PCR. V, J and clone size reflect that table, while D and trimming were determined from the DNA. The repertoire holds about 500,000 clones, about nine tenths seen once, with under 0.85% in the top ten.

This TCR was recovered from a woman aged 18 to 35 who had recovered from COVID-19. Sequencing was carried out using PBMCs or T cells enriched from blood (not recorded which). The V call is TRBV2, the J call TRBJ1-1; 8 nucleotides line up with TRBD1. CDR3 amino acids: CASIDKGQVTEAFF. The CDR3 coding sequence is TGTGCCAGCATCGACAAGGGACAGGTCACTGAAGCTTTCTTT.